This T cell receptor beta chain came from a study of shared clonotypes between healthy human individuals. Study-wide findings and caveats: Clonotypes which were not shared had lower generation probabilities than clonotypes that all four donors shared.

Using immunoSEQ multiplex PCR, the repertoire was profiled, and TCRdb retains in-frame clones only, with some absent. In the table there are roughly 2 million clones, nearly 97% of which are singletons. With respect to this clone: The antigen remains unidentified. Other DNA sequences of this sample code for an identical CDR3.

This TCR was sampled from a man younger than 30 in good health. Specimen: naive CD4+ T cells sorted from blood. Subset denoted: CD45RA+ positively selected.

The CDR3 DNA reads TGTGCCAGCTCGTCCGGACAGGGAGAGACCCAGTACTTC. Its translation: CASSSGQGETQYF. This chain joins TRBV18 and TRBJ2-5; 8 bases agree with TRBD1. Trimming cost V 6 bases and J 4 bases; bases outside gene matches: 4. CDR3 size: 13 residues. Germline lookup yields CDR1 KGHSH and CDR2 LQKENI.